The T cell receptor beta chain under discussion was sequenced for a study of CD8+ T cells in alopecia areata. Trimming removed 3 bases from V and 4 bases from J, with 15 bases in between. In germline, CDR1 is SQVTM, CDR2 ANQGSEA. The CDR3 totals 14 residues. After isolation, RNA underwent reverse transcription to generate cDNA as the sequencing template. The repertoire was sequenced with immunoSEQ multiplex PCR; TCRdb's copy has only in-frame clones and lacks some. Altogether roughly 100,000 clones are present, approximately 60% being singletons, with the ten largest covering more than 8%. Regarding this clone: The antigen remains unidentified.

General study points: For lesional scalp, especially alopecia totalis/universalis, clonality was higher than in normal scalp. Alphabeta T cells residing in normal skin are also sequenced in scalp samples. Patients shared TCRs less clearly than mice did, possibly for HLA-related reasons.

Sequencing was carried out using CD4+ T cells sorted from blood. The gene calls are TRBV29-1 and TRBJ1-2; D might be TRBD1 (6 bases). The sequence came from a human donor in good health. The CDR3 loop is CSVDAGGRGYGYTF. The CDR3 nucleotides read TGCAGCGTTGACGCCGGGGGCCGTGGCTATGGCTACACCTTC.